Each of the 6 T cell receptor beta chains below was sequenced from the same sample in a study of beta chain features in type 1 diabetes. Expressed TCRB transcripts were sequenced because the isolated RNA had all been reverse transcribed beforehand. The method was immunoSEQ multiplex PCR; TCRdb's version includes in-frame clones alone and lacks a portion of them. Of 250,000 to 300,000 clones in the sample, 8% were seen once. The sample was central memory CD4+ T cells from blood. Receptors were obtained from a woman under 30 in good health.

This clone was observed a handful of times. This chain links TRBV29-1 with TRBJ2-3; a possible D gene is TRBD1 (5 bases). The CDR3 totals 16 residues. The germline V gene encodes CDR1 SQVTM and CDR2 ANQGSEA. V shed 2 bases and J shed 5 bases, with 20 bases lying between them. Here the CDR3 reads CSVELPAGLSRDTQYF. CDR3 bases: TGCAGCGTTGAACTCCCCGCAGGGTTAAGTAGAGATACGCAGTATTTT.

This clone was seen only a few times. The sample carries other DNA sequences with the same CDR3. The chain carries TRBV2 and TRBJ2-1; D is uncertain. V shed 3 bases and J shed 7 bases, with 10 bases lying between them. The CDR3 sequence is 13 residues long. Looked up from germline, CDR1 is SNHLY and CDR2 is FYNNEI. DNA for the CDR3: TGTGCCAGCAGTGAGAGACTGGGGAATGAGCAGTTCTTC. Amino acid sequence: CASSERLGNEQFF.

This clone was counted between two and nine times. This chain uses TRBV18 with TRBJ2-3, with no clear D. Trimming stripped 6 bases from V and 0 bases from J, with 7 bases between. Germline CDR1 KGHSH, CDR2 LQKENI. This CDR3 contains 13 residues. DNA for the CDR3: TGTGCCAGCTCTGACGCTAGCACAGATACGCAGTATTTT. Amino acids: CASSDASTDTQYF.

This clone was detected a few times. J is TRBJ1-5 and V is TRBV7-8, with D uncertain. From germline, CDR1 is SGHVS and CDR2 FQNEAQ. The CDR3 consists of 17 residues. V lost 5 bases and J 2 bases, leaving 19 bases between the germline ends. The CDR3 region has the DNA TGTGCCAGCAGCCCTCCGGGTGGTGGAATCGGCAATCAGCCCCAGCATTTT. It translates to CASSPPGGGIGNQPQHF.

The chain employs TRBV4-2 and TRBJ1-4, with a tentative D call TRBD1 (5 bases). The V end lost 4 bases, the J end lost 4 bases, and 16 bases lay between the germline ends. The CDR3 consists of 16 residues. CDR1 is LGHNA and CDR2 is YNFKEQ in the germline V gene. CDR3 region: CASSREGSTGNEKLFF. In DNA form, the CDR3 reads TGTGCCAGCAGCCGGGAGGGGTCCACCGGTAATGAAAAACTGTTTTTT.

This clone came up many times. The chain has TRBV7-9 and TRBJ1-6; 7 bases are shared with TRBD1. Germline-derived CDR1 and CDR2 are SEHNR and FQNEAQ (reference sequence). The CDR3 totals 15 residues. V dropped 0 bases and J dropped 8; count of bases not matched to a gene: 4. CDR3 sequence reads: CASSLAGTEDSPLHF. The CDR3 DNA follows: TGTGCCAGCAGCTTAGCCGGGACAGAAGATTCACCCCTCCACTTT. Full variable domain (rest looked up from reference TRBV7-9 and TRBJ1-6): DTGVSQNPRHKITKRGQNVTFRCDPISEHNRLYWYRQTLGQGPEFLTYFQNEAQLEKSRLLSDRFSAERPKGSFSTLEIQRTEQGDSAMYLCASSLAGTEDSPLHFGNGTRLTVT.